This T cell receptor (beta chain) stems from a study of blood T cell repertoires in COVID-19. V lost 2 bases and J lost 3, with 19 bases in between. Germline lookup yields CDR1 MNHEY and CDR2 SMNVEV (reference sequence). The CDR3 is 17 amino acids. Original processing notes: From reference gene primer amplification, estimates of nucleated cell counts were derived. Some clones are missing from TCRdb's copy, which holds only in-frame ones; the method was immunoSEQ multiplex PCR. V, J and clone size were drawn from that table, and D and trimming were deduced from the DNA. In the table there are more than 300,000 clones, about 90% of which are singletons.

The specimen sequenced was peripheral blood. The chain couples TRBV27 to TRBJ1-1, with D unclear. The clonotype comes from a woman under 40 with COVID-19, enrolled during active disease. The CDR3 loop reads CASSLLPNVRMDTEAFF. CDR3 DNA sequence: TGTGCCAGCAGTTTACTTCCGAACGTCAGGATGGACACTGAAGCTTTCTTT.